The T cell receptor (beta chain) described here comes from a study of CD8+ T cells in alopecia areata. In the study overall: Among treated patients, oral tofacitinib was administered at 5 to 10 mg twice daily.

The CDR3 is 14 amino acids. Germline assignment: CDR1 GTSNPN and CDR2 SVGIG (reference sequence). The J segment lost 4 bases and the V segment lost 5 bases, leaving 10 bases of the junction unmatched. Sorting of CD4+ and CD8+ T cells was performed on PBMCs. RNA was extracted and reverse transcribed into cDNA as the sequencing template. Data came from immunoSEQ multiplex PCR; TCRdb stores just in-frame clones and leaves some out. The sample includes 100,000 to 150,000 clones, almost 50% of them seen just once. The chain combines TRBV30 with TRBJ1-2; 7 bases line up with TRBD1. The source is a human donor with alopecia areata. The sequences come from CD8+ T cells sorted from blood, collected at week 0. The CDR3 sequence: CAWRPTGTFYGYTF. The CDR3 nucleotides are TGTGCCTGGCGCCCGACAGGGACCTTCTATGGCTACACCTTC.